This T cell receptor beta chain comes out of a study of graft-versus-host responses after intestinal transplantation. Intraepithelial and lamina propria lymphocytes were freed from processed graft tissue. TCRdb's table, derived via immunoSEQ multiplex PCR, lists solely in-frame clones and lacks some. The table has roughly 15,000 clones, around 77% seen once. The germline V gene has CDR1 LNHDA and CDR2 SQIVND (reference sequence). The CDR3 is made up of 15 amino acids. V lost 5 bases and J lost 0, with 11 bases in between. This clone has just a few counts. The receptor's source is a human patient who received an intestinal transplant, so some T cells may come from the graft donor. V and J are TRBV19 and TRBJ1-3; weak D call: TRBD1 (5 bases). The sample here was ileum tissue, taken approximately 450 days after intestinal transplant. CDR3 region: CASSYDRLSGNTIYF. The CDR3 DNA sequence: TGTGCCAGTAGTTACGACAGACTCTCTGGAAACACCATATATTTT.